A single sample gave rise to the 21 T cell receptor beta chains below, sequenced in a study of blood T cell repertoires in COVID-19. Here immunoSEQ multiplex PCR was the method, and the copy in TCRdb shows in-frame clones only, minus some. The sample records fewer than 70,000 clones, 60% to 85% being singletons. The specimen was peripheral blood. The receptor source for this set is a human donor in a cohort sampled during active COVID-19.

The chain employs TRBV10-1 and TRBJ1-6; the D is unclear. The CDR3 totals 13 residues. The germline V and J ends were trimmed by 3 bases and 9 bases, with 9 bases remaining between them. CDR1 WNHNN and CDR2 SYGVQD come from the germline V gene (reference sequence). For the CDR3, the DNA is TGCGCCAGCAGTGAATTTCGGGGTTCACCCCTCCACTTT. Translated, it gives CASSEFRGSPLHF.

The chain employs TRBV6-5 and TRBJ1-6; tentatively, D is TRBD1 (5 bases). CDR1 MNHEY and CDR2 SVGAGI come from the germline V gene. V dropped 6 bases and J dropped 7 bases, with 13 bases sitting between them. The CDR3 extends over 14 amino acids. The DNA for the CDR3 is TGTGCCAGCAGGGGGCAACCACAAAATTCACCCCTCCACTTT. Its protein is CASRGQPQNSPLHF.

The chain is built from TRBV5-1 and TRBJ1-2; TRBD1 matches 8 bases. V trimming: 4 bases; J trimming: 4 bases; junction bases outside the gene matches: 9. The CDR3 contains 15 residues. CDR1 is SGHRS and CDR2 is YFSETQ in the germline V gene. The CDR3 spells CASSRTIDRGYGYTF. CDR3 coding DNA: TGCGCCAGCAGCAGAACCATCGACAGGGGCTATGGCTACACCTTC.

The chain combines TRBV3-1 (or the pseudogene TRBV3-2) with TRBJ1-1; a possible D gene is TRBD1 (5 bases). Germline CDR1 reads LGHDT; CDR2 reads YNNKEL (reference sequence). V was pared by 5 bases and J by 5 bases, with 15 bases between. This CDR3 contains 14 residues. DNA of the CDR3: TGTGCCAGCAGCTCGAGAGGCGGGGGAACTGAAGCTTTCTTT. This gives the protein CASSSRGGGTEAFF.

This clone was counted once. V is TRBV30 and J is TRBJ1-5, with TRBD1 matching 7 bases. This CDR3 contains 15 residues. The germline CDR1 and CDR2 sequences are GTSNPN and SVGIG (reference sequence). V gave up 4 bases and J gave up 1 base; unmatched junction bases: 7. This chain's CDR3 is CAWTTQGLSNQPQHF. The CDR3 DNA is TGTGCCTGGACAACACAGGGGTTAAGCAATCAGCCCCAGCATTTT.

The CDR3 sequence: CASSQDRGTGTGNTIYF. The CDR3, as DNA: TGTGCCAGCAGCCAAGATCGGGGGACAGGGACTGGAAACACCATATATTTT. The rearrangement joins TRBV4-2 to TRBJ1-3, with 9 bases that match TRBD1. V lost 0 bases and J lost 2; bases outside the gene matches: 5. The CDR3 covers 17 residues. Germline lookup yields CDR1 LGHNA and CDR2 YNFKEQ.

The V gene is TRBV27, the J gene TRBJ2-7; 7 bases agree with TRBD2. Germline-derived CDR1 and CDR2 are MNHEY and SMNVEV (reference sequence). The CDR3 has 14 amino acids. V shed 5 bases and J 3 bases; nucleotides not matched to a gene: 7. The CDR3 reads CASSDTSAHYEQYF. CDR3 nucleotide sequence: TGTGCCAGCAGTGATACTAGCGCGCACTACGAGCAGTACTTC.

This CDR3 reads CASSHRGPGETQYF. As DNA, the CDR3 is TGTGCCAGCAGCCATAGGGGGCCGGGGGAGACCCAGTACTTC. This chain uses TRBV4-2 with TRBJ2-5; 7 bases map to TRBD1. Trimming at V came to 3 bases and at J to 5 bases, leaving 6 bases not matched to a gene. This CDR3 contains 14 residues. Germline lookup yields CDR1 LGHNA and CDR2 YNFKEQ.

The rearrangement joins TRBV18 to TRBJ1-2; no clear D gene. The CDR3 totals 14 residues. CDR1 KGHSH and CDR2 LQKENI come from the germline V gene. V lost 4 bases and J lost 8, with 17 bases in between. The CDR3 region is CASSQRTGKGGYTF. DNA for the CDR3: TGTGCCAGCTCACAGAGGACGGGGAAAGGAGGCTACACCTTC.

This clone was observed a few times. The rearrangement links TRBV29-1 to TRBJ2-7; 14 bases are shared with TRBD2. The CDR3 totals 16 residues. Germline-derived CDR1 and CDR2 are SQVTM and ANQGSEA. V was pared by 6 bases and J by 0 bases, with 7 bases of the junction left unmatched. The CDR3 region has the DNA TGCAGCGTATCGACTAGCGGGAGGGCCCTCTCCTACGAGCAGTACTTC. Translating it yields CSVSTSGRALSYEQYF.

The chain employs TRBV19 and TRBJ2-7; a weak D match, TRBD1 (5 bases). Trimming took 0 bases from V and 5 from J, leaving 17 bases between them. The CDR3 extends over 16 amino acids. CDR1 and CDR2 (germline): LNHDA, SQIVND (reference sequence). CDR3 residues: CASSIEAQGTTHEQYF. Here the CDR3 DNA reads TGTGCCAGTAGTATAGAGGCCCAGGGAACGACCCACGAGCAGTACTTC.

The sample holds one count of this clone. The V call is TRBV7-2, the J call TRBJ2-6; D is uncertain. Germline CDR1 and CDR2: SGHTA and FQGNSA. Deletions cut 5 bases from V and 0 bases from J, with 17 bases between. There are 18 residues in the CDR3. The DNA for the CDR3 is TGTGCCAGCAGCCCGCAGGCACGTTTTCTCTCTGGGGCCAACGTCCTGACTTTC. Its protein is CASSPQARFLSGANVLTF.

The chain employs TRBV7-9 and TRBJ2-7; 9 nucleotides line up with TRBD1. This CDR3 region has 16 residues. V dropped 2 bases and J dropped 4; count of bases not matched to a gene: 9. Per germline, CDR1 SEHNR and CDR2 FQNEAQ (reference sequence). The DNA of the CDR3 is TGTGCCAGCAGCTTATTAGGGACAGGGAAGAATTACGAGCAGTACTTC. Residues: CASSLLGTGKNYEQYF.

V gene TRBV19 combines with J gene TRBJ1-2; TRBD1 is a possible D gene (5 bases). Germline lookup yields CDR1 LNHDA and CDR2 SQIVND (reference sequence). V lost 7 bases and J lost 8, with 20 bases in between. This CDR3 has 14 amino acids. This chain's CDR3 is CASTQMAGPMGYTF. The DNA for the CDR3 is TGTGCCAGTACCCAAATGGCAGGGCCTATGGGCTACACCTTC.

The J gene is TRBJ1-2, the V gene TRBV5-1; D might be TRBD1 (5 bases). The CDR3 length is 14 residues. The V and J ends lost 4 bases and 2 bases respectively, with 12 bases between them. Germline lookup yields CDR1 SGHRS and CDR2 YFSETQ. CDR3 region: CASSGPGQNYGYTF. DNA of the CDR3: TGCGCCAGCAGCGGGCCAGGGCAAAACTATGGCTACACCTTC.

CDR3 in amino acids: CASSLGQTDGYTF. CDR3 in DNA: TGTGCCAGCAGCTTAGGGCAAACAGATGGCTACACCTTC. V and J are TRBV7-2 and TRBJ1-2; D gene uncertain. Germline loops: CDR1 SGHTA, CDR2 FQGNSA. The CDR3 consists of 13 residues. Trimming removed 1 base from V and 6 bases from J, with 9 bases in between.

The sample holds one count of this clone. The J gene is TRBJ2-7, the V gene TRBV5-6; 7 bases are shared with TRBD2. CDR3 length equals 18 residues. The germline V gene has CDR1 SGHDT and CDR2 YYEEEE. Trimming removed 0 bases from V and 5 bases from J; junction bases left unmatched: 17. CDR3 in DNA: TGTGCCAGCAGCTTGGGGCAGAGCCTGACTAGCAGAATTGACGAGCAGTACTTC. Residues: CASSLGQSLTSRIDEQYF.

The genes are TRBV19 and TRBJ2-6; D is unresolved. The CDR3 consists of 16 residues. The germline CDR1 and CDR2 sequences are LNHDA and SQIVND (reference sequence). V was clipped by 7 bases and J by 0 bases, with 13 bases between them. The CDR3 loop is CASNARPRSGANVLTF. In DNA, the CDR3 is TGTGCCAGTAACGCGCGGCCCCGCTCTGGGGCCAACGTCCTGACTTTC. The full variable domain, rest sourced from reference TRBV19 and TRBJ2-6, is DGGITQSPKYLFRKEGQNVTLSCEQNLNHDAMYWYRQDPGQGLRLIYYSQIVNDFQKGDIAEGYSVSREKKESFPLTVTSAQKNPTAFYLCASNARPRSGANVLTFGAGSRLTVL.

Notes on this clone: The same CDR3 arises from other DNA sequences in this sample as well. The genes are TRBV24-1 and TRBJ2-5; 7 bases align to TRBD2. CDR1 is KGHDR, CDR2 SFDVKD, per germline. J gave up 3 bases and V 4 bases, and 4 bases lay outside the gene matches. This CDR3 has 14 residues. Here the CDR3 DNA reads TGTGCCACCAGTGAAGGGCTAGCGGAAGAGACCCAGTACTTC. Its translation: CATSEGLAEETQYF.

This clone was detected once. The V and J genes are TRBV6-1 and TRBJ1-2; possible D gene TRBD1, 6 bases. Germline V gives CDR1 MNHNS, CDR2 SASEGT. CDR3 length equals 18 residues. V shed 3 bases and J shed 1 base, with 21 bases lying between them. This CDR3 is CASSDPPAALDSNYGYTF. DNA of the CDR3: TGTGCCAGCAGTGACCCGCCAGCGGCTTTGGACAGTAACTATGGCTACACCTTC.

V gene TRBV2 combines with J gene TRBJ2-7; D might be TRBD1 (6 bases). From germline, CDR1 is SNHLY and CDR2 FYNNEI. Trimming stripped 7 bases from V and 1 base from J, with 14 bases between. The CDR3 length is 14 residues. The CDR3 region has the DNA TGTGCCAGCACCGGAAGGACAGTTTCCTACGAGCAGTACTTC. Its translation is CASTGRTVSYEQYF.